This T cell receptor (beta chain) was documented in a study of CD8 T cells in ankylosing spondylitis. TCRdb fed the 5' RACE reads into MiXCR, producing one record per CDR3 protein. The sample includes approximately 240,000 distinct CDR3 sequences, under 12% of them seen just once. The CDR3 covers 8 residues. Germline V gene sequence: CDR1 GTSNPN, CDR2 SVGIG (reference sequence). V was pared by 6 bases and J by 6 bases, with 2 bases between. This clonotype was found many times. Its antigen is currently unknown. The study, taken as a whole, reports: Enrichment of disease-linked clones was reportedly significant in matched ankylosing spondylitis synovial fluid.

Material for sequencing was blood, either unsorted or a sorted T cell fraction (not recorded which). The source is a male donor with ankylosing spondylitis or in good health (not recorded which). The V call is TRBV30, the J call TRBJ1-2; no reliable D call. The CDR3, as DNA: TGTGCCTGTAATGGCTACACCTTC. Its protein product is CACNGYTF.